Listed below are T cell receptor beta chains from one sample, sequenced in a study of T cell repertoires in cytomegalovirus infection. TCRdb reprocessed the reads with MiXCR, giving one entry per CDR3 protein. The sample has roughly 760,000 distinct CDR3 sequences, roughly 35% seen once; the top ten hold around 2.6%. Sample: PBMCs. The receptors derive from a human donor in good health (CMV status not recorded). Some clones in this sample may be carry-over from other donors' samples. Both conserved end residues are part of each CDR3. A D gene is named only where the DNA matches it firmly. Where a row states a size, it is once, few, many or the class of an expanded clone; other rows omit it.

cdr3_nt cdr3_aa j_call d_call v_call clone_size
TGTGCCAGCAGTCCCCGCGTCGGGGACCACTACTACAATGAGCAGTTCTTC CASSPRVGDHYYNEQFF TRBJ2-1 NA TRBV7-3 NA
TGTGCCAGCAGCCGAGGATCCGCTGATACGCAGTATTTT CASSRGSADTQYF TRBJ2-3 NA TRBV7-9 few
TGTGCCAGCAGCTTAGATCCTATCTCCTACGAGCAGTACTTC CASSLDPISYEQYF TRBJ2-7 NA TRBV7-2 many
TGTGCCAGCAGCAGTAAACACAACGCTGAAGCTTTCTTT CASSSKHNAEAFF TRBJ1-1 NA TRBV7-6 few
TGCGCCAGCAGCTACAAGGTGGGAGCGGGAGGGACCGGTGAGCTGTTTTTT CASSYKVGAGGTGELFF TRBJ2-2 TRBD2 TRBV4-1 NA
TGTGCCAGCAGCTTTTTAGCGGGAGGCCCGGGGTACAATGAGCAGTTCTTC CASSFLAGGPGYNEQFF TRBJ2-1 TRBD2 TRBV7-9 NA
TGCAGTGCTAGAGATCTGAGACAGGGTGATACGCAGTATTTT CSARDLRQGDTQYF TRBJ2-3 TRBD1 TRBV20-1 NA
TGCAGTGCTCGGAGGAACCCAGATACGCAGTATTTT CSARRNPDTQYF TRBJ2-3 NA TRBV20-1 few
TGTGCCAGCAGCCGAGCGGGGGACAAGTTCTTC CASSRAGDKFF TRBJ2-1 TRBD2 TRBV11-1 NA
TGTGCCAGCAGCTTTTATGCCGGGACAGGCCTCCAAGAGACCCAGTACTTC CASSFYAGTGLQETQYF TRBJ2-5 TRBD1 TRBV5-4 once
TGCAGTGCCGCGAGGACAGGGGGCCATGGCTACACCTTC CSAARTGGHGYTF TRBJ1-2 TRBD1 TRBV20-1 NA
TGTGCCAGCACCTCCTACGGACTAGCGGGGGCCCCGGAGGAGTTCTTC CASTSYGLAGAPEEFF TRBJ2-1 TRBD2 TRBV12-3/TRBV12-4 NA
TGTGCCAGCAGTTTAGGTCCAGCGGGAGGGCCATGGGGAGAGACCCAGTACTTC CASSLGPAGGPWGETQYF TRBJ2-5 TRBD2 TRBV12-3/TRBV12-4 few